Only a few counts were recorded for the clone carrying this T cell receptor (beta chain). This CDR3 has 14 amino acids. CDR1 and CDR2 (germline): GTSNPN, SVGIG (reference sequence). J lost 7 bases, V lost 1 base, and 7 bases had no gene match. These data belong to a study of blood T cell repertoires in COVID-19. About the research overall: The United States, Italy and Spain were the sources of the acute and convalescent COVID-19 samples.

Produced via immunoSEQ multiplex PCR; TCRdb's table is partial and in-frame only. Here the sample spans fewer than 250,000 clones, over 75% being singletons. The J gene is TRBJ2-7, the V gene TRBV30, with 10 bases aligning to TRBD1. The receptor was isolated from a woman under 40 who had been exposed to COVID-19. The sample consisted of PBMCs or T cells enriched from blood (not recorded which). The CDR3 DNA sequence: TGTGCCTGGAGTGCCGGGACAGGGGCTATAGAGCAGTACTTC. It encodes CAWSAGTGAIEQYF.